This T cell receptor beta chain is drawn from a study of Ad26.COV2.S vaccination and SARS-CoV-2 variants. CDR1 and CDR2 (germline): SNHLY, FYNNEI. Trimming removed 6 bases from V and 8 bases from J; junction bases left unmatched: 5. This CDR3 contains 13 residues. This table comes from immunoSEQ multiplex PCR, and its TCRdb copy is limited to in-frame clones, with some not included. This sample has about 680,000 clones, with around 90% found just once. As for treatment: over 15 received Ad26.COV2.S at low or high dose, single or two shots; five or six received placebo; per-sample allocation not given. Sampling took place 63 days after the first vaccine or placebo injection.

This receptor was obtained from a person between 18 and 60 years old who received the Ad26.COV2.S COVID-19 vaccine or a placebo. This sample comprised peripheral blood, obtained in a trial of Ad26.COV2.S vaccine versus placebo. The rearrangement joins TRBV2 to TRBJ2-4, with TRBD1 identical over 9 bases. The CDR3 DNA is TGTGCCAGCAGGGGGACAGGGTCGGACATTCAGTACTTC. Translating gives CASRGTGSDIQYF.